Presented here are 10 T cell receptor beta chains from one specimen sequenced in a study of human T cells and chemical hapten exposure. TCRdb redid the calling of the RACE reads with MiXCR, one entry per CDR3 protein. The table has 100,000 or so distinct CDR3 sequences, about 10% seen once. Time point reported: patch test 1, 2 weeks after DPC sensitization. Stated treatment: therapeutic diphenylcyclopropenone sensitization with weekly scalp DPC. This sample comprised whole blood, obtained in connection with sensitization to the hapten diphenylcyclopropenone (DPC). These receptors were taken from a man between 35 and 55 years old with alopecia areata. Some clones in this sample may be carry-over from other donors' samples.

This clonotype appeared many times. The V call is TRBV29-1, the J call TRBJ2-5; 8 nucleotides line up with TRBD2. The CDR3 is 14 amino acids. Trimming cost V 6 bases and J 2 bases; bases outside gene matches: 8. Germline V lookup: CDR1 SQVTM, CDR2 ANQGSEA. The CDR3 here is CSVAVAGHQETQYF. The CDR3 DNA follows: TGCAGCGTCGCTGTAGCGGGACATCAAGAGACCCAGTACTTC.

CDR3 amino acids: CAWTHRASPTEAFF. The CDR3, as DNA: TGTGCCTGGACTCACAGGGCCTCCCCCACTGAAGCTTTCTTT. The J gene is TRBJ1-1, the V gene TRBV30; D perhaps matches TRBD1 (6 bases). The germline CDR1 and CDR2 sequences are GTSNPN and SVGIG (reference sequence). CDR3 length: 14 amino acids. The V gene lost 4 bases and the J gene lost 4 bases, with 16 bases spanning the gap. Based on the CDR3 plus reference TRBV30 and TRBJ1-1, the full variable domain is SQTIHQWPATLVQPVGSPLSLECTVEGTSNPNLYWYRQAAGRGLQLLFYSVGIGQISSEVPQNLSASRPQDRQFILSSKKLLLSDSGFYLCAWTHRASPTEAFFGQGTRLTVV.

The table lists this clonotype with many counts. This sequence joins TRBV12-3 or TRBV12-4 and TRBJ1-2; D not resolved. CDR3 length equals 14 residues. V was pared by 5 bases and J by 1 base, with 11 bases between. CDR3 DNA sequence: TGTGCCAGCAGTAAAGGGAAGAATAACTATGGCTACACCTTC. Translated: CASSKGKNNYGYTF.

There are a few counts of this clonotype. The chain uses TRBV6-5 and TRBJ1-1, with TRBD1 identical over 8 bases. V gave up 5 bases and J gave up 7 bases; unmatched junction bases: 3. This CDR3 has 12 residues. The germline V gene has CDR1 MNHEY and CDR2 SVGAGI. The CDR3 sequence is CASSQGQGEAFF. DNA for the CDR3: TGTGCCAGCAGTCAAGGACAGGGTGAAGCTTTCTTT.

This clonotype showed up many times. The V and J genes are TRBV20-1 and TRBJ2-5; 7 bases align to TRBD2. Looked up from germline, CDR1 is DFQATT and CDR2 is SNEGSKA (reference sequence). There are 13 residues in the CDR3. Trimming at V came to 5 bases and at J to 1 base, leaving 4 bases not matched to a gene. CDR3 nucleotide sequence: TGCAGTGCTGCGCTAGCGGTCCAAGAGACCCAGTACTTC. It codes for CSAALAVQETQYF.

This clonotype was detected ten times or more. V usage is TRBV24-1 and J usage is TRBJ1-2, with 7 nucleotides matching TRBD1. The CDR3 spans 14 residues. CDR1 is KGHDR, CDR2 SFDVKD, per germline. Losses at the gene ends were 2 bases for V and 4 bases for J; bases not matched to a gene: 3. The CDR3 protein is CATSDSAGGYGYTF. The CDR3, as DNA: TGTGCCACCAGTGATTCGGCAGGGGGCTATGGCTACACCTTC.

The chain is built from TRBV19 and TRBJ2-5, with 7 nucleotides matching TRBD1. The ends lost 5 bases at V and 5 bases at J; junction bases unmatched: 14. CDR1 and CDR2 (germline): LNHDA, SQIVND (reference sequence). CDR3 size: 16 residues. CDR3 in amino acids: CASSFEGARRVETQYF. The CDR3, as DNA: TGTGCCAGTAGTTTCGAGGGGGCGAGAAGAGTGGAGACCCAGTACTTC.

This clonotype was seen at least ten times. The DNA for the CDR3 is TGTGCCAGCAGACAGGGGGGTGGAGATACGCAGTATTTT. It encodes CASRQGGGDTQYF. The chain couples TRBV12-3 or TRBV12-4 to TRBJ2-3, with 8 bases lining up with TRBD1. This CDR3 is 13 amino acids long. With 6 bases clipped from V and 5 bases from J, the junction kept 4 bases outside the gene matches.

This clonotype was seen repeatedly, ten times or more. J is TRBJ1-5 and V is TRBV7-2, with TRBD1 matching over 7 bases. V shed 1 base and J 6 bases; nucleotides not matched to a gene: 9. CDR1 and CDR2 from the germline V gene are SGHTA and FQGNSA. The CDR3 runs 16 residues. The CDR3 DNA reads as TGTGCCAGCAGCTTAGAGGCAGGGGGTAAGGGTCAGCCCCAGCATTTT. Protein: CASSLEAGGKGQPQHF. The complete variable domain, with remaining parts taken from reference TRBV7-2 and TRBJ1-5, reads GAGVSQSPSNKVTEKGKDVELRCDPISGHTALYWYRQSLGQGLEFLIYFQGNSAPDKSGLPSDRFSAERTGGSVSTLTIQRTQQEDSAVYLCASSLEAGGKGQPQHFGDGTRLSIL.

This chain joins TRBV28 and TRBJ2-7, with D unresolved. Trimming shortened V by 7 bases and J by 7 bases, and 23 bases separated the two germline ends. This CDR3 has 15 residues. Germline V gene sequence: CDR1 MDHEN, CDR2 SYDVKM. The CDR3 is CASTSKTPRLGEQYV. As DNA, the CDR3 is TGTGCCAGCACCTCTAAGACTCCCCGGTTAGGAGAGCAGTACGTC.